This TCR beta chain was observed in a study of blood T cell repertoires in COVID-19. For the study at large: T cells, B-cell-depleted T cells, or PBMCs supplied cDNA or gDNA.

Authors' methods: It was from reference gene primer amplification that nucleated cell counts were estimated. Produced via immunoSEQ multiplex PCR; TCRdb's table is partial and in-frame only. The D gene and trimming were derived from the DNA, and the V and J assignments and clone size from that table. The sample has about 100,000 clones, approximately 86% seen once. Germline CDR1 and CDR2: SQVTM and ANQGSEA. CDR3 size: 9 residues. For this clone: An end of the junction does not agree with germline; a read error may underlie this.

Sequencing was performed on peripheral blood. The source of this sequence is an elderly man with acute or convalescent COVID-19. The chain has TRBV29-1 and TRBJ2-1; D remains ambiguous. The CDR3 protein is CSRYNEQFF. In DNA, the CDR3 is TGTAGCCGCTACAATGAGCAGTTCTTC.